This T cell receptor (beta chain) is drawn from a study of cytomegalovirus exposure and HLA in healthy donors. Study as a whole: There were several hundred genotyped donors. Of these, about 86% fell in the genetic ancestry cluster associated with self-reported Caucasian donors.

Primers for the PCR totalled 60 Vbeta and 13 Jbeta. Some clones are missing from TCRdb's copy, which holds only in-frame ones; the method was immunoSEQ multiplex PCR. The sample yields fewer than 90,000 clones, over 60% seen once. Sample: PBMCs. The sequence was obtained from a man aged 25 to 40 in good health and CMV-seronegative.

The CDR3 region has the DNA TGTGCCAGCTCATCCGGACAGAGCCTCTCTGGGGCCAACGTCCTGACTTTC. Amino acids: CASSSGQSLSGANVLTF. The rearrangement joins TRBV18 to TRBJ2-6; the D gene is possibly TRBD1 (6 bases). Germline assignment: CDR1 KGHSH and CDR2 LQKENI. Trimming pared 5 bases from V and 0 bases from J, leaving 14 bases between. There are 17 residues in the CDR3.